This T cell receptor beta chain was obtained from a study of T-cell reconstitution after alpha-beta-depleted transplantation in children. This clonotype was counted between two and nine times. The germline CDR1 and CDR2 sequences are DFQATT and SNEGSKA (reference sequence). The germline V and J ends were trimmed by 4 bases and 5 bases, with 17 bases remaining between them. CDR3 length: 14 amino acids. Preparation of the TCRbeta library involved a method that used unique molecular identifiers. TCRdb redid the calling of the PCR reads with MiXCR, one entry per CDR3 protein. The sample yields around 680,000 distinct CDR3 sequences, roughly 17% seen once.

The receptor comes from a human donor who donated a stem cell graft to a child with acute myeloid leukemia. The specimen was PBMCs from the stem cell graft donor, collected from the stem cell graft. The chain is built from TRBV20-1 and TRBJ1-1, with D possibly matching TRBD1 (6 bases). In DNA, the CDR3 is TGCAGTGCTAATCACAGGGTTGGGACAACTGAAGCTTTCTTT. This gives the protein CSANHRVGTTEAFF.